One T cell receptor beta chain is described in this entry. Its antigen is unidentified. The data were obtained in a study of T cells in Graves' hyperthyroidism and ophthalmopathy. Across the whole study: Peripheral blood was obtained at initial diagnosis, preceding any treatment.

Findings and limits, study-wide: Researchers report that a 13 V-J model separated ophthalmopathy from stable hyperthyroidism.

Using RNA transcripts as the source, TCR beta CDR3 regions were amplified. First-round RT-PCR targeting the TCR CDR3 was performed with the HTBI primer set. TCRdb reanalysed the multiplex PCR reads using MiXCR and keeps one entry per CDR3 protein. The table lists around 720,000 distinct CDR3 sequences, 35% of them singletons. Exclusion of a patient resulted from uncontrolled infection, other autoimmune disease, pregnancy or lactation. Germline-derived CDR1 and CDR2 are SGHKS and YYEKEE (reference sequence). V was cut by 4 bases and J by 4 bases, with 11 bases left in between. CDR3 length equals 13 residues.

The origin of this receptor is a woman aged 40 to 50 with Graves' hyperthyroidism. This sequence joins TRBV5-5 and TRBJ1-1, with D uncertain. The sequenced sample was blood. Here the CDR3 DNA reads TGTGCCAGCAGCCGAGGAATGAGCACTGAAGCTTTCTTT. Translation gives CASSRGMSTEAFF.